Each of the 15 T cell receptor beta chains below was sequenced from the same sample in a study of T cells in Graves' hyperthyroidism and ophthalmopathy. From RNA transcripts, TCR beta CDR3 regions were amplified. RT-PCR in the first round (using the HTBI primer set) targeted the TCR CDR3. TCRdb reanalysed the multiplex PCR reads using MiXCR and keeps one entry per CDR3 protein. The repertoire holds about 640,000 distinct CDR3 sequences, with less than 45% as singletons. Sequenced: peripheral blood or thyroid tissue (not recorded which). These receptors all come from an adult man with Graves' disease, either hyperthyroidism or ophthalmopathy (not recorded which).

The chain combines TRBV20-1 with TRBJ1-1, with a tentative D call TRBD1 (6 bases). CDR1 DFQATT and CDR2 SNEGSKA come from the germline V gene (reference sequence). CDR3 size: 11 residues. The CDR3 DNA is TGCAGCAACAAAGGGGGCACTGAAGCTTTCTTT. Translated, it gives CSNKGGTEAFF.

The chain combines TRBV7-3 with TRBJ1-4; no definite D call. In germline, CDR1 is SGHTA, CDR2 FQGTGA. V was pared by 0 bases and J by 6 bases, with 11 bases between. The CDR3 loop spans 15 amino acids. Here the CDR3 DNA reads TGTGCCAGCAGCTTAACGGCGGGCCCCTATGAAAAACTGTTTTTT. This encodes CASSLTAGPYEKLFF.

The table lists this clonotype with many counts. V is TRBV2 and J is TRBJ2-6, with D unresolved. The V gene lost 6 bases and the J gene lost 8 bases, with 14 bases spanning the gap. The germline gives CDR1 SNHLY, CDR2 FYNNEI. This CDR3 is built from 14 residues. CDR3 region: CASSAVEVSNVLTF. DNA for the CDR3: TGTGCCAGCAGCGCCGTCGAGGTGTCCAACGTCCTGACTTTC.

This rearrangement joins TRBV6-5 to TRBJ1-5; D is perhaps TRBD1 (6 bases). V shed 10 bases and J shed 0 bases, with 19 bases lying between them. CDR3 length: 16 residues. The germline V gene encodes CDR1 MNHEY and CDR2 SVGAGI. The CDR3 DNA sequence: TGTGCCATCAGCCCCGACAGGCGATATAGCAATCAGCCCCAGCATTTT. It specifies CAISPDRRYSNQPQHF.

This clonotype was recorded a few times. The DNA of the CDR3 is TGTGCCAGCAGCGTAGAAGCGGGACGGATTCCTAACTATGGCTACACCTTC. It codes for CASSVEAGRIPNYGYTF. V is TRBV9 and J is TRBJ1-2, with D possibly being TRBD1 (5 bases). This CDR3 spans 17 amino acids. V lost 0 bases and J 0 bases, leaving 15 bases between the germline ends. CDR1 is SGDLS, CDR2 YYNGEE, per germline.

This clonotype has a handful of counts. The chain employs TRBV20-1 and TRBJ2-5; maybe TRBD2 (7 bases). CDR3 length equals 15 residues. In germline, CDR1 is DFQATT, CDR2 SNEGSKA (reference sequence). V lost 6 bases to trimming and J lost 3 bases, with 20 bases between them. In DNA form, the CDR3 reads TGCAGTGCGACATGGGGGGCGGGAGTTAAAGAGACCCAGTACTTC. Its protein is CSATWGAGVKETQYF.

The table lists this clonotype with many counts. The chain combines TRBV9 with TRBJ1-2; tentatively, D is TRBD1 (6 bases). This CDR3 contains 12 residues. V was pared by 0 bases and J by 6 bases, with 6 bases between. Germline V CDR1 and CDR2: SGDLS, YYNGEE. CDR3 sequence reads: CASSVGTDGYTF. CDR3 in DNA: TGTGCCAGCAGCGTAGGGACAGATGGCTACACCTTC.

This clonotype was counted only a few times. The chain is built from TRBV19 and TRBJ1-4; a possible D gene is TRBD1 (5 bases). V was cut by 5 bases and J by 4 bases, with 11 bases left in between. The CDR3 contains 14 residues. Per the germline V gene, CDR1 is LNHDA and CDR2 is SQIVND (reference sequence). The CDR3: CASSHRMGNEKLFF. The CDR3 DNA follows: TGTGCCAGTAGTCACAGGATGGGTAATGAAAAACTGTTTTTT.

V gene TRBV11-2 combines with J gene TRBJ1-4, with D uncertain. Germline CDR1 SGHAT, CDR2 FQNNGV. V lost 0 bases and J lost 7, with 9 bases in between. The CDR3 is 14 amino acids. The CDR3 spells CASSLDRRSEKLFF. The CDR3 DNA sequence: TGTGCCAGCAGCTTAGATCGACGTTCTGAAAAACTGTTTTTT.

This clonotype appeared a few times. The CDR3 loop reads CASSRGQNSYGYTF. DNA of the CDR3: TGTGCCAGCAGCCGTGGACAGAACTCCTATGGCTACACCTTC. The chain joins TRBV7-3 to TRBJ1-2; possible D gene TRBD1, 6 bases. Germline lookup yields CDR1 SGHTA and CDR2 FQGTGA. CDR3 length: 14 amino acids. V lost 5 bases to trimming and J lost 4 bases, with 14 bases between them.

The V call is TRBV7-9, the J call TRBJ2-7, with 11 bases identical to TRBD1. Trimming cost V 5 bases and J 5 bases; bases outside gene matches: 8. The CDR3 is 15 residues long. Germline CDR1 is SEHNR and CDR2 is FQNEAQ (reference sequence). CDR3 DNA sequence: TGTGCCAGCAGCCTAGGACAGGGGGCGTTCAACGAGCAGTACTTC. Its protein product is CASSLGQGAFNEQYF.

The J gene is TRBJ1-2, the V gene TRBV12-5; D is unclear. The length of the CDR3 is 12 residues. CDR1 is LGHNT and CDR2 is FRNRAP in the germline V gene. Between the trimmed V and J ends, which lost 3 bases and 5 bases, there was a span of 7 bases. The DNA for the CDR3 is TGTGCTAGTGGTTTCGGTCGTTATGGCTACACCTTC. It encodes CASGFGRYGYTF.

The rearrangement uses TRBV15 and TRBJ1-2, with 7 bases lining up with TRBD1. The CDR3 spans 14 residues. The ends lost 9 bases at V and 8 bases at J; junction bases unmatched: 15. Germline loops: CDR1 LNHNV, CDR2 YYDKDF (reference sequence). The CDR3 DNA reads TGTGCCACAGGGACCTCAGACAGGGCAGGCGGCTACACCTTC. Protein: CATGTSDRAGGYTF.

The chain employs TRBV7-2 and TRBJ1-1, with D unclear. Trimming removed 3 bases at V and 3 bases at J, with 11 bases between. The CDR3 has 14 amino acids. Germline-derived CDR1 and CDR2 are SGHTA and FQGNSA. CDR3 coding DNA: TGTGCCAGCAGCTTGGAGAGGCAGGACACTGAAGCTTTCTTT. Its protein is CASSLERQDTEAFF.

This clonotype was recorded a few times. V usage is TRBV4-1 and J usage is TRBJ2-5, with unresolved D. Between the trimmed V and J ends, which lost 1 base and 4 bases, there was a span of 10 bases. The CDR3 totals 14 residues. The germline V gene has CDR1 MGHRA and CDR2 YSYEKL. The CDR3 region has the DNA TGCGCCAGCAGCCAAGGAGCATACGGAGAGACCCAGTACTTC. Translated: CASSQGAYGETQYF.